This passage covers 9 T cell receptor beta chains from one sample sequenced in a study of T cell responses to AZD1222 COVID-19 vaccine. Some clones are missing from TCRdb's copy, which holds only in-frame ones; the method was immunoSEQ multiplex PCR. The sample shows over 70,000 clones, 89% of them seen only once. Specimen: peripheral blood, collected 28 days after the second AZD1222 dose. All receptors derive from an adult who received the AZD1222 COVID-19 vaccine.

This sequence joins TRBV11-2 and TRBJ1-1; a possible D gene is TRBD1 (6 bases). V lost 5 bases, J lost 7 bases, and 20 bases lay in between. The germline V gene has CDR1 SGHAT and CDR2 FQNNGV. The CDR3 is 15 amino acids. The CDR3 region is CASSPFGGRWVEAFF. As DNA, the CDR3 is TGTGCCAGCAGCCCCTTTGGGGGGCGATGGGTTGAAGCTTTCTTT.

This clone is a singleton in its sample. The V and J genes are TRBV6-4 and TRBJ1-6, with a possible D match to TRBD1 (6 bases). CDR3 length equals 18 residues. CDR1 and CDR2 from the germline V gene are MRHNA and SNTAGT. Trimming took 4 bases from V and 4 from J, leaving 20 bases between them. The CDR3 loop is CASSASGIGQNYNSPLHF. For the CDR3, the DNA is TGTGCCAGCAGTGCCTCCGGTATCGGACAGAATTATAATTCACCCCTCCACTTT.

The chain's CDR3 is CSVESGDRTEAFF. CDR3 nucleotides: TGCAGCGTTGAATCGGGAGATAGGACTGAAGCTTTCTTT. This chain connects TRBV29-1 to TRBJ1-1; the D is unclear. Trimming pared 2 bases from V and 5 bases from J, leaving 12 bases between. The CDR3 runs to 13 residues. Looked up from germline, CDR1 is SQVTM and CDR2 is ANQGSEA.

This chain joins TRBV18 and TRBJ2-7; tentative D call: TRBD2 (6 bases). Germline V gives CDR1 KGHSH, CDR2 LQKENI. The CDR3 runs 15 residues. Trimming shortened V by 6 bases and J by 0 bases, and 15 bases separated the two germline ends. This CDR3 reads CASSGAGSSSYEQYF. The CDR3 nucleotides read TGTGCCAGCTCCGGAGCGGGTTCAAGCTCCTACGAGCAGTACTTC.

CDR3 amino acids: CASGPTVRITGANVLTF. The DNA of the CDR3 is TGTGCTAGTGGTCCGACGGTCCGGATCACTGGGGCCAACGTCCTGACTTTC. The gene calls are TRBV12-5 and TRBJ2-6; no definite D call. This CDR3 spans 17 amino acids. Germline V gene data show CDR1 as LGHNT and CDR2 as FRNRAP. V dropped 5 bases and J dropped 2 bases, with 16 bases sitting between them.

The chain links TRBV7-8 to TRBJ1-2; D gene unclear. Trimming cost V 4 bases and J 4 bases, with 19 bases left between them. The CDR3 is made up of 16 amino acids. CDR1 is SGHVS, CDR2 FQNEAQ, per germline. CDR3 protein: CASSSDGKNALYGYTF. The CDR3 DNA reads as TGTGCCAGCAGCTCAGACGGGAAAAACGCCCTCTATGGCTACACCTTC. The full variable domain, completed using reference TRBV7-8 and TRBJ1-2, is GAGVSQSPRYKVAKRGQDVALRCDPISGHVSLFWYQQALGQGPEFLTYFQNEAQLDKSGLPSDRFFAERPEGSVSTLKIQRTQQEDSAVYLCASSSDGKNALYGYTFGSGTRLTVV.

The chain links TRBV5-8 to TRBJ2-3; 12 bases line up with TRBD2. CDR3 length: 18 amino acids. From germline, CDR1 is SGHTS and CDR2 YDEGEE. The V gene end was trimmed by 1 base and the J gene end by 2 bases; junction bases not matched to a gene: 8. The CDR3 loop reads CASSLSRLAGGITDTQYF. The CDR3 DNA is TGTGCCAGCAGCTTGTCCCGTCTAGCGGGAGGGATCACAGATACGCAGTATTTT.

Worth noting for this clone: An end of the junction differs from the germline gene, which may be a read error. The chain is built from TRBV15 and TRBJ2-7; D is perhaps TRBD1 or TRBD2 (6 bases each). CDR1 and CDR2 (germline): LNHNV, YYDKDF (reference sequence). The CDR3 contains 12 residues. CDR3 region: CATRGGSNEQYF. CDR3 DNA: TGTGCCACCAGGGGGGGCTCCAACGAGCAGTACTTC.

The chain is built from TRBV5-6 and TRBJ1-2; weak D call: TRBD1 (5 bases). The CDR3 extends over 14 amino acids. V was shortened by 0 bases and J by 4 bases, with 10 bases between the two germline ends. The germline V gene has CDR1 SGHDT and CDR2 YYEEEE. As DNA, the CDR3 is TGTGCCAGCAGCTTGGAGGGCAGGGTCTATGGCTACACCTTC. Its protein is CASSLEGRVYGYTF. Using reference TRBV5-6 and TRBJ1-2 for the parts outside the CDR3, the full variable domain is DAGVTQSPTHLIKTRGQQVTLRCSPKSGHDTVSWYQQALGQGPQFIFQYYEEEERQRGNFPDRFSGHQFPNYSSELNVNALLLGDSALYLCASSLEGRVYGYTFGSGTRLTVV.